This passage covers 28 T cell receptor beta chains from one sample sequenced in a study of identical twins. TCRdb analysed the 5' RACE reads with MiXCR anew, one entry per CDR3 protein. The sample holds some 710,000 distinct CDR3 sequences, 6.1% seen once. The material sequenced was naive T cells sorted from blood. The receptors shown here come from a man between 18 and 35 years old in good health.

This clonotype was counted only a few times. The V call is TRBV29-1, the J call TRBJ2-1; unclear D gene. Germline-derived CDR1 and CDR2 are SQVTM and ANQGSEA. V lost 3 bases, J lost 7 bases, and 7 bases lay in between. CDR3 size: 11 residues. The CDR3 reads CSVDWRNEQFF. The CDR3 DNA follows: TGCAGCGTTGATTGGCGGAATGAGCAGTTCTTC.

This clonotype was seen at least ten times. The J gene is TRBJ2-3, the V gene TRBV4-1; no definite D call. Germline V gene sequence: CDR1 MGHRA, CDR2 YSYEKL. V shed 1 base and J shed 6 bases, with 11 bases lying between them. This CDR3 comprises 14 residues. In DNA, the CDR3 is TGCGCCAGCAGCCAAGTATATTTGGCCGATACGCAGTATTTT. Translating gives CASSQVYLADTQYF.

This clonotype was observed at least ten times. The V and J genes are TRBV11-1 and TRBJ2-1; 10 bases fit TRBD2. CDR3 length: 18 residues. Germline trimming cut 5 bases from V and 2 bases from J; bases unmatched to any gene: 12. Germline V gives CDR1 SGHAT, CDR2 FQDESV (reference sequence). The CDR3 is CASSQREGPPGAYNEQFF. The CDR3 bases are TGTGCCAGCAGCCAGCGGGAGGGACCCCCAGGCGCCTACAATGAGCAGTTCTTC.

The chain couples TRBV3-1 to TRBJ2-7, with D possibly matching TRBD2 (6 bases). Trimming pared 2 bases from V and 4 bases from J, leaving 12 bases between. There are 14 residues in the CDR3. Germline values: CDR1 LGHDT, CDR2 YNNKEL (reference sequence). CDR3 in DNA: TGTGCCAGCAGCCAATTAACGGGAGCGTACGAGCAGTACTTC. Amino acid sequence: CASSQLTGAYEQYF.

In its sample, this clonotype was seen many times. The rearrangement joins TRBV27 to TRBJ2-5; no reliable D call. CDR1 MNHEY and CDR2 SMNVEV come from the germline V gene (reference sequence). V lost 1 base and J 3 bases, leaving 6 bases between the germline ends. This CDR3 is built from 13 residues. Here the CDR3 reads CASSLLDEETQYF. The CDR3, as DNA: TGTGCCAGCAGTTTATTAGACGAAGAGACCCAGTACTTC.

In this sample, this clonotype turned up a few times. The chain couples TRBV27 to TRBJ2-3; perhaps TRBD1 as D (5 bases). Germline lookup yields CDR1 MNHEY and CDR2 SMNVEV (reference sequence). Trimming removed 2 bases from V and 6 bases from J, with 12 bases in between. This CDR3 spans 14 amino acids. The CDR3 loop is CASSLSRAGDTQYF. The CDR3 DNA is TGTGCCAGCAGTTTAAGCAGGGCTGGGGATACGCAGTATTTT.

The CDR3: CASSLRAGGDEQFF. The CDR3 DNA reads as TGTGCCAGCAGTTTAAGAGCGGGGGGCGATGAGCAGTTCTTC. The V and J genes are TRBV27 and TRBJ2-1; TRBD2 matches 9 bases. After removal of 2 bases from V and 8 bases from J, the junction contained 4 bases not matched to a gene. CDR1 is MNHEY and CDR2 is SMNVEV in the germline V gene (reference sequence). The CDR3 runs 14 residues.

This clonotype was seen at least ten times. This chain links TRBV15 with TRBJ1-5; D not resolved. The CDR3 length is 14 residues. Trimming cost V 3 bases and J 2 bases, with 8 bases left between them. From germline, CDR1 is LNHNV and CDR2 YYDKDF (reference sequence). In DNA, the CDR3 is TGTGCCACCAGCAGCGGGAGGGGCAATCAGCCCCAGCATTTT. Its protein product is CATSSGRGNQPQHF.

This clonotype has at least ten counts. This chain connects TRBV27 to TRBJ2-2; 11 bases agree with TRBD1. Germline values: CDR1 MNHEY, CDR2 SMNVEV (reference sequence). This CDR3 has 14 residues. V gave up 6 bases and J gave up 8 bases; unmatched junction bases: 5. The CDR3 is CASRDRGRVGELFF. The CDR3 DNA sequence: TGTGCCAGCAGGGACAGGGGGCGCGTAGGGGAGCTGTTTTTT.

The chain recombines TRBV7-2 with TRBJ2-2; perhaps TRBD2 as D (6 bases). Trimming removed 2 bases at V and 16 bases at J, with 23 bases between. Per the germline V gene, CDR1 is SGHTA and CDR2 is FQGNSA. The CDR3 runs to 15 residues. DNA for the CDR3: TGTGCCAGCAGCTTAAATGAGATCGGGGAGGCCGGGGGGTTTTTT. This translates into CASSLNEIGEAGGFF.

This clonotype occurred once. One end of the junction does not line up with germline, which may come from a read error. The V call is TRBV12-3 or TRBV12-4, the J call TRBJ2-3; TRBD2 aligns across 8 bases. The CDR3 extends over 12 amino acids. CDR3 in DNA: TGTGCCAGCAGCCCAGGGACTAGAGCGCAGTGTTTT. As protein: CASSPGTRAQCF.

The chain links TRBV11-2 to TRBJ2-5, with D maybe TRBD2 (7 bases). Trimming removed 5 bases from V and 3 bases from J, with 19 bases in between. CDR3 length: 16 amino acids. In germline, CDR1 is SGHAT, CDR2 FQNNGV. The CDR3 DNA is TGTGCCAGCAGCATCACCGGGGGGCTAGCGGAAGAGACCCAGTACTTC. Its protein product is CASSITGGLAEETQYF.

This clonotype was found many times. The CDR3 loop is CASSSWDTQYF. The CDR3 DNA reads TGTGCCAGCAGTAGTTGGGATACGCAGTATTTT. The genes are TRBV6-5 and TRBJ2-3; no reliable D call. Trimming stripped 5 bases from V and 6 bases from J, with 6 bases between. This CDR3 has 11 residues. Germline V lookup: CDR1 MNHEY, CDR2 SVGAGI.

This clonotype was seen ten or more times. The chain employs TRBV7-2 and TRBJ2-3, with 12 bases fitting TRBD2. Germline-derived CDR1 and CDR2 are SGHTA and FQGNSA. With V trimmed by 4 bases and J by 5 bases, 7 bases remained unmatched. The CDR3 extends over 16 amino acids. For the CDR3, the DNA is TGTGCCAGCAGCTCTCTACTAGCGGGAGGCGGAGATACGCAGTATTTT. Protein sequence: CASSSLLAGGGDTQYF.

This clonotype was counted a few times. The CDR3 DNA sequence: TGTGCCAGCAGTATCCGGGATGGGACCCAGTACTTC. It specifies CASSIRDGTQYF. The chain has TRBV25-1 and TRBJ2-5; perhaps TRBD2 as D (5 bases). From germline, CDR1 is MGHDK and CDR2 SYGVNS. CDR3 length: 12 residues. Trimming stripped 5 bases from V and 7 bases from J, with 11 bases between. Full variable domain (missing parts from reference TRBV25-1 and TRBJ2-5): EADIYQTPRYLVIGTGKKITLECSQTMGHDKMYWYQQDPGMELHLIHYSYGVNSTEKGDLSSESTVSRIRTEHFPLTLESARPSHTSQYLCASSIRDGTQYFGPGTRLLVL.

This clonotype was counted ten times or more. The J gene is TRBJ1-6, the V gene TRBV5-5; perhaps TRBD1 as D (5 bases). Germline-derived CDR1 and CDR2 are SGHKS and YYEKEE (reference sequence). This CDR3 comprises 17 residues. V lost 0 bases, J lost 9 bases, and 19 bases lay in between. The CDR3 coding sequence is TGTGCCAGCAGCTTGGCCGACAGCCTAGCAAGTGGTTCACCCCTCCACTTT. Amino acid sequence: CASSLADSLASGSPLHF.

The rearrangement joins TRBV7-8 to TRBJ2-3; 10 nucleotides match TRBD2. The CDR3 sequence is 16 residues long. In germline, CDR1 is SGHVS, CDR2 FQNEAQ. Trimming removed 6 bases from V and 4 bases from J; junction bases left unmatched: 10. The CDR3 reads CASRKALAGASDTQYF. The CDR3 DNA reads TGTGCCAGCAGGAAGGCCCTAGCGGGAGCCTCAGATACGCAGTATTTT.

This clonotype was seen a handful of times. The V call is TRBV27, the J call TRBJ2-1, with TRBD2 matching 9 bases. Germline V CDR1 and CDR2: MNHEY, SMNVEV (reference sequence). After removal of 5 bases from V and 3 bases from J, the junction contained 11 bases not matched to a gene. This CDR3 region has 17 residues. CDR3 loop: CASSPPPGREGYNEQFF. DNA of the CDR3: TGTGCCAGCAGTCCCCCTCCTGGGCGGGAGGGCTACAATGAGCAGTTCTTC.

The sample holds many counts of this clonotype. This rearrangement joins TRBV7-6 to TRBJ2-7; 11 bases map to TRBD1. The CDR3 sequence is 14 residues long. From germline, CDR1 is SGHVS and CDR2 FNYEAQ. Germline trimming cut 5 bases from V and 3 bases from J; bases unmatched to any gene: 3. This chain's CDR3 is CASSPDRGHYEQYF. The CDR3 bases are TGTGCCAGCAGCCCGGACAGGGGGCACTACGAGCAGTACTTC.

This clonotype was observed a handful of times. The chain links TRBV4-1 to TRBJ2-7, with a weak D call TRBD2 (7 bases). Germline CDR1 is MGHRA and CDR2 is YSYEKL. The CDR3 spans 14 residues. Trimming cost V 2 bases and J 6 bases, with 14 bases left between them. The CDR3 DNA is TGCGCCAGCAGCCAAACCGGGGGGCTAGTCGAGCAGTACGTC. It encodes CASSQTGGLVEQYV.

This clonotype was found a few times. V gene TRBV3-1 combines with J gene TRBJ1-1; 7 bases agree with TRBD1. CDR3 size: 15 residues. Germline V gene lookup returns CDR1 LGHDT and CDR2 YNNKEL (reference sequence). V trimming: 3 bases; J trimming: 5 bases; junction bases outside the gene matches: 9. CDR3 bases: TGTGCCAGCAGCCAGCCAGGGGGTGGCCGAACTGAAGCTTTCTTT. Its translation: CASSQPGGGRTEAFF.

The table lists this clonotype with a few counts. The chain joins TRBV11-1 to TRBJ2-5; D might be TRBD2 (7 bases). V dropped 6 bases and J dropped 2 bases, with 25 bases sitting between them. Looked up from germline, CDR1 is SGHAT and CDR2 is FQDESV (reference sequence). CDR3 size: 18 residues. The CDR3 region is CASRTPGGPGGLQETQYF. The CDR3 nucleotides read TGTGCCAGCAGGACCCCGGGGGGCCCAGGAGGACTGCAAGAGACCCAGTACTTC.

This clonotype was observed at least ten times. The chain carries TRBV12-3 or TRBV12-4 and TRBJ2-3; unclear D gene. Deletions cut 6 bases from V and 6 bases from J, with 16 bases between. The CDR3 is 14 amino acids. The CDR3 coding sequence is TGTGCCAGCAGCCCCCTGACTGGTCCGGATACGCAGTATTTT. The encoded protein is CASSPLTGPDTQYF.

This clonotype was recorded at least ten times. The chain combines TRBV6-5 with TRBJ1-2; D possibly corresponds to TRBD1 (6 bases). The germline gives CDR1 MNHEY, CDR2 SVGAGI. This CDR3 spans 15 amino acids. V gave up 2 bases and J gave up 8 bases, with 18 bases separating them. CDR3 loop: CASSYAIRQGRGYTF. For the CDR3, the DNA is TGTGCCAGCAGTTACGCGATAAGGCAGGGGCGAGGCTACACCTTC.

This clonotype was picked up one time. The CDR3 carries no conserved terminal phenylalanine or tryptophan, so it likely arises from a read error. V and J are TRBV6-1 and TRBJ2-1; D is perhaps TRBD1 or TRBD2 (5 bases each). This CDR3 has 11 residues. Germline lookup yields CDR1 MNHNS and CDR2 SASEGT. V lost 6 bases and J 8 bases, leaving 8 bases between the germline ends. The CDR3 loop reads CASRRGDEQFC. The CDR3, as DNA: TGTGCCAGCAGAAGAGGGGATGAGCAGTTCTGC.

This clonotype was counted ten times or more. The chain links TRBV20-1 to TRBJ2-7, with D maybe TRBD2 (5 bases). V gave up 1 base and J gave up 7 bases, with 20 bases separating them. The germline V gene encodes CDR1 DFQATT and CDR2 SNEGSKA (reference sequence). CDR3 length: 15 amino acids. The CDR3 DNA follows: TGCAGTGCTAGAGGTGCCCCGGGAAGGGAGTTTGAGCAGTACTTC. Amino acids: CSARGAPGREFEQYF.

This clonotype has at least ten counts. The chain employs TRBV27 and TRBJ2-1; TRBD2 agrees at 13 bases. The CDR3 loop spans 17 amino acids. Germline CDR1 MNHEY, CDR2 SMNVEV (reference sequence). Trimming cost V 4 bases and J 5 bases; bases outside gene matches: 8. CDR3 protein: CASSSLGLAGVNNEQFF. In nucleotides, the CDR3 is TGTGCCAGCAGTTCCCTAGGACTAGCGGGAGTCAACAATGAGCAGTTCTTC.

This clonotype has only a few counts. The chain uses TRBV29-1 and TRBJ2-1; TRBD2 matches at 8 bases. This CDR3 region has 17 residues. CDR1 is SQVTM and CDR2 is ANQGSEA in the germline V gene. With V trimmed by 7 bases and J by 1 base, 15 bases remained unmatched. CDR3 sequence reads: CSALKRESPISYNEQFF. CDR3 coding DNA: TGCAGCGCCTTGAAGCGGGAGTCACCCATATCCTACAATGAGCAGTTCTTC.